The 22 T cell receptor beta chains below were found in one sample sequenced in a study of blood T cell repertoires in COVID-19. The protocol was immunoSEQ multiplex PCR, while the TCRdb copy is restricted to in-frame clones and leaves out a portion. The repertoire holds about 240,000 clones, with roughly 79% as singletons. Input material: peripheral blood. The source of these receptors is a woman older than 75 with COVID-19, enrolled during active disease.

The CDR3 DNA follows: TGTGCCAGCAGCGTAGGGCACAGGGGGCAGAGCACCGGGGAGCTGTTTTTT. It is translated as CASSVGHRGQSTGELFF. This chain connects TRBV9 to TRBJ2-2; the match to TRBD1 covers 9 bases. Germline values: CDR1 SGDLS, CDR2 YYNGEE. The CDR3 extends over 17 amino acids. Unmatched junction bases numbered 7, after V lost 0 bases and J lost 4 bases.

The chain has TRBV11-3 and TRBJ2-3; 9 positions match TRBD2. Trimming removed 6 bases from V and 0 bases from J; junction bases left unmatched: 10. Germline V gene sequence: CDR1 SGHNT, CDR2 YENEEA. CDR3 length: 17 residues. The CDR3: CASSPNSGSPSTDTQYF. The CDR3, as DNA: TGTGCCAGCAGTCCTAATAGCGGGAGCCCTAGCACAGATACGCAGTATTTT.

The chain carries TRBV11-2 and TRBJ2-7; 12 bases match TRBD2. The CDR3 has 16 amino acids. In germline, CDR1 is SGHAT, CDR2 FQNNGV. V shed 2 bases, J shed 3 bases, and the junction held 5 bases outside the gene matches. The CDR3 spells CASSLRATSGGYEQYF. The CDR3 DNA follows: TGTGCCAGCAGCTTAAGGGCGACTAGCGGGGGCTACGAGCAGTACTTC.

V usage is TRBV6-5 and J usage is TRBJ2-7; 8 bases map to TRBD2. J gave up 5 bases and V 2 bases, and 5 bases lay outside the gene matches. The CDR3 length is 14 residues. Germline lookup yields CDR1 MNHEY and CDR2 SVGAGI. CDR3 in DNA: TGTGCCAGCAGTTACAGCGGGAGCGTCAACGAGCAGTACTTC. Translating gives CASSYSGSVNEQYF.

The rearrangement joins TRBV28 to TRBJ2-5; TRBD1 might be the D (5 bases). This CDR3 contains 14 residues. Germline V CDR1 and CDR2: MDHEN, SYDVKM. Trimming removed 5 bases from V and 2 bases from J, with 12 bases in between. The CDR3 DNA reads TGTGCCAGCAGTAATCAGGGTGGGCAAGAGACCCAGTACTTC. It yields the protein CASSNQGGQETQYF.

The CDR3 here is CAWGTGETQYF. CDR3 DNA sequence: TGTGCCTGGGGTACAGGAGAGACCCAGTACTTC. The rearrangement joins TRBV30 to TRBJ2-5; possible D gene TRBD1, 5 bases. CDR3 length equals 11 residues. Germline loops: CDR1 GTSNPN, CDR2 SVGIG (reference sequence). Trimming cost V 5 bases and J 4 bases, with 8 bases left between them.

The CDR3 here is CASSTISYEQFF. DNA for the CDR3: TGTGCCAGCAGTACCATTAGCTATGAGCAGTTCTTC. This chain connects TRBV12-3 or TRBV12-4 to TRBJ2-1; D uncertain. The CDR3 runs to 12 residues. The V end was cut by 5 bases, the J end by 8 bases, with 10 bases between.

The chain employs TRBV5-4 and TRBJ2-7, with D tentatively TRBD1 (6 bases). The CDR3 length is 13 residues. Deletions cut 0 bases from V and 6 bases from J, with 10 bases between. Germline values: CDR1 SGHNT, CDR2 YYREEE (reference sequence). The CDR3: CASSLAQGGEQYF. CDR3 DNA: TGTGCCAGCAGCTTGGCACAGGGCGGCGAGCAGTACTTC.

The chain recombines TRBV5-4 with TRBJ2-3; 7 bases align to TRBD1. The CDR3 contains 14 residues. Germline CDR1 reads SGHNT; CDR2 reads YYREEE (reference sequence). The J segment lost 7 bases and the V segment lost 5 bases, leaving 10 bases of the junction unmatched. DNA for the CDR3: TGTGCCAGCAGTCTGGACAGGCCCACGAATACGCAGTATTTT. Protein sequence: CASSLDRPTNTQYF.

The V gene is TRBV6-5, the J gene TRBJ1-1, with TRBD1 as a possible D gene (5 bases). V was trimmed by 4 bases and J by 9 bases, leaving 15 bases between them. The germline CDR1 and CDR2 sequences are MNHEY and SVGAGI. The CDR3 extends over 13 amino acids. CDR3 in DNA: TGTGCCAGCAGTTTCCGAGACGGGGGGAAAGCTTTCTTT. Protein product: CASSFRDGGKAFF.

The gene calls are TRBV10-3 and TRBJ1-1; D gene unclear. The CDR3 is 14 amino acids. CDR1 is ENHRY, CDR2 SYGVKD, per germline. V was shortened by 4 bases and J by 1 base, with 10 bases between the two germline ends. In DNA form, the CDR3 reads TGTGCCATCAGTGCTGGCAGTTCGAACACTGAAGCTTTCTTT. Translating it yields CAISAGSSNTEAFF.

The chain couples TRBV7-9 to TRBJ1-3; D uncertain. CDR1 and CDR2 (germline): SEHNR, FQNEAQ (reference sequence). The CDR3 sequence is 17 residues long. Trimming pared 5 bases from V and 0 bases from J, leaving 17 bases between. CDR3 in amino acids: CASSPELGSRSGNTIYF. CDR3 DNA: TGTGCCAGCAGCCCTGAACTGGGCAGCCGCTCTGGAAACACCATATATTTT.

This chain links TRBV27 with TRBJ2-3, with 9 bases matching TRBD1. Germline V gene lookup returns CDR1 MNHEY and CDR2 SMNVEV (reference sequence). The V segment lost 4 bases and the J segment 7 bases; nucleotides outside the gene matches: 9. CDR3 length equals 15 residues. The CDR3 reads CASSYSGTGRNTQYF. CDR3 nucleotide sequence: TGTGCCAGCAGTTACTCCGGGACAGGGCGAAATACGCAGTATTTT.

This chain uses TRBV7-9 with TRBJ1-3, with D tentatively TRBD1 (5 bases). Germline-derived CDR1 and CDR2 are SEHNR and FQNEAQ (reference sequence). This CDR3 region has 16 residues. V lost 1 base and J lost 3, with 13 bases in between. CDR3: CASSLGAGQNGNTIYF. In DNA, the CDR3 is TGTGCCAGCAGCTTAGGAGCAGGGCAAAATGGAAACACCATATATTTT.

This clone appeared once. The chain uses TRBV10-3 and TRBJ1-2; the match to TRBD1 covers 7 bases. Germline trimming cut 10 bases from V and 2 bases from J; bases unmatched to any gene: 7. The germline CDR1 and CDR2 sequences are ENHRY and SYGVKD. The CDR3 has 13 residues. The CDR3 nucleotides read TGTGCCACCGAGGCGGGACAGAACTATGGCTACACCTTC. It codes for CATEAGQNYGYTF.

The chain recombines TRBV14 with TRBJ2-2, with 7 bases lining up with TRBD2. This CDR3 has 16 residues. V shed 2 bases and J 4 bases; nucleotides not matched to a gene: 7. Germline values: CDR1 SGHDN, CDR2 FVKESK. The CDR3 DNA follows: TGTGCCAGCAGCCAAACGGCGGGGGTCATCACCGGGGAGCTGTTTTTT. It specifies CASSQTAGVITGELFF.

This sequence joins TRBV30 and TRBJ1-3; D unclear. The germline V gene encodes CDR1 GTSNPN and CDR2 SVGIG (reference sequence). This CDR3 spans 11 amino acids. Trimming stripped 4 bases from V and 3 bases from J, with 4 bases between. CDR3 in DNA: TGTGCCTGGACAGGTGGAAACACCATATATTTT. Its translation: CAWTGGNTIYF.

The chain employs TRBV7-2 and TRBJ1-6; D uncertain. This CDR3 comprises 17 residues. With 5 bases removed from V and 7 bases from J, the gap between germline ends came to 21 bases. Germline V gene sequence: CDR1 SGHTA, CDR2 FQGNSA. DNA for the CDR3: TGTGCCAGCAGCATTGCCGACTGGAGGAGCGAGAATTCACCCCTCCACTTT. This sequence encodes CASSIADWRSENSPLHF.

This clone has only a few counts. V and J are TRBV4-1 and TRBJ1-6; weak D call: TRBD1 (5 bases). Trimming shortened V by 4 bases and J by 9 bases, and 19 bases separated the two germline ends. The CDR3 is 16 residues long. Germline loops: CDR1 MGHRA, CDR2 YSYEKL. CDR3 residues: CASSLGGEGFGSPLHF. The CDR3, as DNA: TGCGCCAGCAGCCTGGGGGGGGAGGGATTTGGTTCACCCCTCCACTTT.

This clone was counted only a few times. V usage is TRBV4-2 and J usage is TRBJ1-4; unclear D gene. This CDR3 contains 15 residues. Germline loops: CDR1 LGHNA, CDR2 YNFKEQ. Trimming removed 0 bases from V and 0 bases from J, with 5 bases in between. CDR3 protein: CASSQEGATNEKLFF. CDR3 nucleotides: TGTGCCAGCAGCCAAGAGGGAGCAACTAATGAAAAACTGTTTTTT.

The chain combines TRBV4-1 with TRBJ1-4, with D perhaps matching TRBD1 (6 bases). Germline loops: CDR1 MGHRA, CDR2 YSYEKL. The V gene lost 1 base and the J gene lost 5 bases, with 23 bases spanning the gap. This CDR3 is 19 amino acids long. The CDR3 reads CASSQGRGGGGGGNEKLFF. CDR3 nucleotide sequence: TGCGCCAGCAGCCAAGGAAGGGGGGGTGGAGGGGGAGGCAATGAAAAACTGTTTTTT.

The J gene is TRBJ1-3, the V gene TRBV5-1; D unresolved. This CDR3 has 14 residues. V lost 3 bases, J lost 2 bases, and 9 bases lay in between. CDR1 and CDR2 from the germline V gene are SGHRS and YFSETQ. The CDR3 protein is CASSSGVAGNTIYF. The CDR3 bases are TGCGCCAGCAGCTCCGGGGTCGCTGGAAACACCATATATTTT. Full variable domain (outside the CDR3, taken from reference TRBV5-1 and TRBJ1-3): KAGVTQTPRYLIKTRGQQVTLSCSPISGHRSVSWYQQTPGQGLQFLFEYFSETQRNKGNFPGRFSGRQFSNSRSEMNVSTLELGDSALYLCASSSGVAGNTIYFGEGSWLTVV.